This TCR beta chain was identified in a study of neoadjuvant nivolumab and ipilimumab in lung cancer. On the study more broadly: The combination arm added day-1 ipilimumab 1 mg/kg to nivolumab 3 mg/kg on days 1, 15, 29.

Data came from immunoSEQ multiplex PCR; TCRdb stores just in-frame clones and leaves some out. The sample yields some 38,000 clones, approximately 92% seen once. General study results and limits: Only two of four nivolumab-treated tumors gained richness and clonality by surgery. Compared with tumor-adjacent uninvolved lung, resected tumors showed greater richness and clonality. Pathologic regression was not significantly tied to TCR clonality.

J lost 5 bases, V lost 6 bases, and 10 bases had no gene match. This CDR3 contains 15 residues. Germline V gene lookup returns CDR1 SEHNR and CDR2 FQNEAQ (reference sequence). This clone was found once. Antigen: not known. The chain combines TRBV7-9 with TRBJ2-7; 10 bases map to TRBD2. This specimen was peripheral blood, taken before neoadjuvant nivolumab, alone or with ipilimumab. The source of this sequence is an adult with non-small cell lung cancer. In nucleotides, the CDR3 is TGTGCCAGCAGTGAACCGGGACTAGCGTCCCACGAGCAGTACTTC. The encoded protein is CASSEPGLASHEQYF.